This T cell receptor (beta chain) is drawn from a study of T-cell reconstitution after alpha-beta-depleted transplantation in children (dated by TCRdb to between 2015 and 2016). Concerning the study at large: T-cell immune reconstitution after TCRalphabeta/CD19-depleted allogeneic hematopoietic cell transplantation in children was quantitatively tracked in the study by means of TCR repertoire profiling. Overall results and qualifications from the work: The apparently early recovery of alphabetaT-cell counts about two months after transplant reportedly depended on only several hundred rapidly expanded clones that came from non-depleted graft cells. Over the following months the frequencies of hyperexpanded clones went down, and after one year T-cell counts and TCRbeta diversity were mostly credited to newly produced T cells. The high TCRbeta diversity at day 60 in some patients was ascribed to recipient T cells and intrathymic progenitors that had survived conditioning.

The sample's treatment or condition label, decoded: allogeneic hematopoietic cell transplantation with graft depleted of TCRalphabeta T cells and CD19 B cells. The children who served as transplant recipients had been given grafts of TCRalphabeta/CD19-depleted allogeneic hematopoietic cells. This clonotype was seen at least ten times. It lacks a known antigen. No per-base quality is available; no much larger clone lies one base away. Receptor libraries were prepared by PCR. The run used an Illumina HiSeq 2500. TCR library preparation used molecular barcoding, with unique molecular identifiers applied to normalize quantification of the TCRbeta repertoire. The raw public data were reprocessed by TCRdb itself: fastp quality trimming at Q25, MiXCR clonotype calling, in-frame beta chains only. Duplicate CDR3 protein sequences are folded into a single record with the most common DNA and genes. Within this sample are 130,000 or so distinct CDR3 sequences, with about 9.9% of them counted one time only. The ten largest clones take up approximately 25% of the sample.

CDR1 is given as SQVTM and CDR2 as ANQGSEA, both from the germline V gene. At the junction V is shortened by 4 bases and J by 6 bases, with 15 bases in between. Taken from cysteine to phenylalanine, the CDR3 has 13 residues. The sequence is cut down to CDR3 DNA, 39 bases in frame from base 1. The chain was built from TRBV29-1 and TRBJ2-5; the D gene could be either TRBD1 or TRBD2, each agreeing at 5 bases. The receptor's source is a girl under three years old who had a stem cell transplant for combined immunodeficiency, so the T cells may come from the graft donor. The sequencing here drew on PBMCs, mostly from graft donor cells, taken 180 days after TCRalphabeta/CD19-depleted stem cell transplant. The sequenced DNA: TGCAGCGTTGGGTGGCCGGGACCACAGACCCAGTACTTC. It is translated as CSVGWPGPQTQYF.